The entry that follows covers one TCR beta chain sequence. What antigen it recognizes has not been identified. Base-call qualities are not available, and no considerably larger clone is one nucleotide away. Genomic DNA was extracted from sorted cells with the QIAGEN DNeasy Blood and Tissue Kit for TCRbeta CDR3 sequencing. High-throughput TCRbeta CDR3 sequencing, including PCR amplification with bias correction and internal controls, was performed commercially through immunoSEQ. The authors processed their data as follows. Unique productive TCRbeta sequences were defined by CDR3 nucleotide sequence where primers matched, and otherwise by CDR3 amino acid sequence together with Vbeta and Jbeta genes. To correct sorting error, sequences shared between sorted populations at a frequency ratio of 2:1 or less were removed; the rest were assigned to the higher population. Sequences were defined as donor-reactive when expanded at least 5-fold in CFSE-low cells versus unstimulated cells and present at a frequency of at least 0.01% in CFSE-low cells. Repertoire divergence was quantified by Jensen-Shannon divergence calculated from the top 100 TCRbeta sequences ranked by frequency. For samples with multiple sequencing runs, sorting error was corrected in each run separately before the runs were combined. Not all clones reach the TCRdb copy of this immuneACCESS table, which keeps in-frame sequences only. Checked studies attribute under half of the gap to unresolved V genes and leave the rest unexplained. The V and J calls and clone size come from that table; D and trimming were worked out from the DNA. For this sample the table gives about 55,000 clones, of which 91% were detected only once. The ten largest clones add up to around 15% of the sample.

The CDR3, cysteine through phenylalanine, is 15 amino acids long. Only the CDR3 region is kept as DNA, spanning 45 bases read in frame from base 1. V loses 0 bases of germline sequence and J loses 0 bases, and the interval between the two ends is 10 bases. The germline V gene sets CDR1 to SGHDT and CDR2 to YYEEEE. These data originate in a study of Tregs in tolerant kidney transplant recipients (dated by TCRdb to about 2019). At the level of the whole study: The study applied TCRbeta sequencing to find donor-specific regulatory T cells before combined kidney and bone marrow transplantation and then followed those same cells after transplant.

The study at large found these results: The study was limited by small patient numbers, and the findings need validation in larger populations and under other immunosuppression protocols. In tolerant patients, the expansion of donor-specific Tregs was greater than global Treg expansion, suggesting that the expansion was antigen-driven rather than nonspecific. Biological reproducibility was not directly addressed, though technical replication error appeared minimal. Expanding Tregs with activated donor B cells appeared to identify the most biologically relevant and donor-specific TCRbeta repertoire. PCR primers changed over time for some patients, so nucleotide-level comparison across those patients' samples was not possible.

The transplants used related donors with nonmyeloablative bone marrow transplantation, and mixed chimerism in the human trials was transient. Thawed PBMCs were FACS-sorted into unstimulated Tregs (CD4+CD25+CD127-), CD4+ non-Tregs (CD4+CD25-), CD4 cells and CD8 cells. A few combined kidney and bone marrow transplant recipients from the ITN036ST trial were included as patients, and samples were available only from these trial subjects. Healthy control blood was separated into PBMCs by Ficoll density gradient and cryopreserved, and patient PBMCs were collected both before and after transplant. The TCR was taken from a human patient who received a combined kidney and bone marrow transplant. It is possible that, after a transplant, some T cells come from the graft donor. This specimen was CD8+ T cells from blood (PBMCs), taken 24 months after the transplant. The chain was built from TRBV5-6 and TRBJ2-7; possibly the D gene is TRBD2, per 6 matching bases. The DNA reads as follows: TGTGCCAGCAGCTTGGCAAGGGACTTCTCCTACGAGCAGTACTTC. Translated, it gives CASSLARDFSYEQYF.